This note documents a single T cell receptor (beta chain) sequence. Its specificity is unknown. RNA totalling roughly 0.45 to 1 ug underwent reverse transcription with random hexamers. TCR beta CDR3 was amplified by immunoSEQ multiplex PCR. This amplification extended across 54 Vbeta and 13 Jbeta segments. TCRdb used MiXCR to reprocess the immunoSEQ multiplex PCR reads, holding one entry per CDR3 protein. This table holds 140,000 or so distinct CDR3 sequences, approximately 95% found once. This sample is drawn from a study of CD8 T cells in Susac syndrome. Study results and caveats: TCR sequencing and HLA analysis covered a relatively small number of individuals.

The germline gives CDR1 GTSNPN, CDR2 SVGIG (reference sequence). This CDR3 has 15 amino acids. V lost 3 bases and J lost 4, with 19 bases in between. Healthy donors formed controls matched for age and sex. The genes are TRBV30 and TRBJ2-7, with a tentative D call TRBD1 (6 bases). The sequence derives from a human donor in good health. Sequencing used CD4+ T cells from PBMCs. CDR3 region: CAWSGPRRGQYEQYF. The CDR3 DNA follows: TGTGCCTGGAGCGGTCCCCGAAGGGGACAATACGAGCAGTACTTC. Full variable domain (outside the CDR3, taken from reference TRBV30 and TRBJ2-7): SQTIHQWPATLVQPVGSPLSLECTVEGTSNPNLYWYRQAAGRGLQLLFYSVGIGQISSEVPQNLSASRPQDRQFILSSKKLLLSDSGFYLCAWSGPRRGQYEQYFGPGTRLTVT.